Below, 27 T cell receptor beta chains from the same sample are listed, as sequenced in a study of Ad26.COV2.S vaccination and SARS-CoV-2 variants. Clones were read by immunoSEQ multiplex PCR, and TCRdb kept only the in-frame ones, dropping some. The table records fewer than 400,000 clones, roughly 80% of them present only once. Described treatment: over 15 received Ad26.COV2.S at low or high dose, single or two shots; roughly five received placebo; per-sample allocation not given. Day 63 after the first injection of vaccine or placebo was the sampling time. The input for sequencing was peripheral blood, taken in a trial of Ad26.COV2.S vaccine versus placebo. These receptors originate from a person between 18 and 65 years old who received the Ad26.COV2.S COVID-19 vaccine or a placebo.

J is TRBJ2-3 and V is TRBV4-1; D unresolved. The germline V and J ends were trimmed by 4 bases and 2 bases, with 10 bases remaining between them. Germline lookup yields CDR1 MGHRA and CDR2 YSYEKL. This CDR3 region has 14 residues. DNA for the CDR3: TGCGCCAGCAGCCCCGAAGGCCCCACAGATACGCAGTATTTT. Amino acid sequence: CASSPEGPTDTQYF.

The chain joins TRBV12-5 to TRBJ2-5; D possibly corresponds to TRBD1 (5 bases). The germline gives CDR1 LGHNT, CDR2 FRNRAP. The CDR3 has 12 residues. V was pared by 6 bases and J by 5 bases, with 10 bases between. In nucleotides, the CDR3 is TGTGCTAGTGGCCCAGGGCGGGAGACCCAGTACTTC. Its protein product is CASGPGRETQYF.

The CDR3, as DNA: TGTGCCAGCAGCTTAATAGGCAGGGCATACGAGCAGTACTTC. Protein product: CASSLIGRAYEQYF. The chain uses TRBV11-2 and TRBJ2-7, with a weak D call TRBD1 (5 bases). The CDR3 is 14 amino acids. Trimming shortened V by 2 bases and J by 4 bases, and 12 bases separated the two germline ends. CDR1 is SGHAT and CDR2 is FQNNGV in the germline V gene.

The rearrangement uses TRBV19 and TRBJ2-7; D not certain. Germline V gene lookup returns CDR1 LNHDA and CDR2 SQIVND (reference sequence). V was clipped by 6 bases and J by 2 bases, with 14 bases between them. The length of the CDR3 is 14 residues. The CDR3 nucleotides read TGTGCCAGTAGCGGAAATGGCCGGACCTACGAGCAGTACTTC. Translation: CASSGNGRTYEQYF.

The rearrangement uses TRBV28 and TRBJ1-1; D unresolved. V was trimmed by 4 bases and J by 5 bases, leaving 8 bases between them. The CDR3 spans 12 residues. Per the germline V gene, CDR1 is MDHEN and CDR2 is SYDVKM. The CDR3 DNA reads as TGTGCCAGCAGTTCAGTGGGGACTGAAGCTTTCTTT. Its protein is CASSSVGTEAFF.

This clone has only one observation. V usage is TRBV6-2 or TRBV6-3 and J usage is TRBJ1-1; no reliable D call. This CDR3 region has 15 residues. V was trimmed by 2 bases and J by 0 bases, leaving 10 bases between them. Per germline, CDR1 MNHEY and CDR2 SVGEGT. Written as DNA, the CDR3 is TGTGCCAGCAGTTACAAATCGGCTGTGAACACTGAAGCTTTCTTT. Translated, it gives CASSYKSAVNTEAFF.

The V call is TRBV24-1, the J call TRBJ1-1, with D possibly TRBD1 on 5 matching bases. The CDR3 extends over 15 amino acids. The germline gives CDR1 KGHDR, CDR2 SFDVKD. The V gene lost 3 bases and the J gene lost 5 bases, with 15 bases spanning the gap. The CDR3 is CATSDPNRSDTEAFF. For the CDR3, the DNA is TGTGCCACCAGTGATCCCAACAGGTCTGATACTGAAGCTTTCTTT.

The DNA of the CDR3 is TGTGCCAGCAGCTCAAACCGGGACACTGAAGCTTTCTTT. Its protein product is CASSSNRDTEAFF. The chain couples TRBV7-3 to TRBJ1-1, with D hard to call. Germline-derived CDR1 and CDR2 are SGHTA and FQGTGA. With 4 bases removed from V and 3 bases from J, the gap between germline ends came to 9 bases. This CDR3 comprises 13 residues.

V usage is TRBV4-2 and J usage is TRBJ2-5; D call uncertain. From germline, CDR1 is LGHNA and CDR2 YNFKEQ. The CDR3 length is 13 residues. V was pared by 0 bases and J by 3 bases, with 5 bases between. The CDR3 nucleotides read TGTGCCAGCAGCCAAGACCGGGAAGAGACCCAGTACTTC. Its protein is CASSQDREETQYF.

This sequence joins TRBV5-1 and TRBJ2-2; TRBD1 aligns across 10 bases. V was pared by 4 bases and J by 5 bases, with 11 bases of the junction left unmatched. The germline V gene encodes CDR1 SGHRS and CDR2 YFSETQ. CDR3 length: 17 amino acids. CDR3 DNA: TGCGCCAGCAGCCACCGGGACAGGGGAAAACTGACCGGGGAGCTGTTTTTT. Protein product: CASSHRDRGKLTGELFF.

This chain joins TRBV6-1 and TRBJ2-7, with unresolved D. V lost 0 bases and J 1 base, leaving 10 bases between the germline ends. Germline-derived CDR1 and CDR2 are MNHNS and SASEGT. The CDR3 is 15 residues long. CDR3 residues: CASSEALAASYEQYF. The CDR3 DNA follows: TGTGCCAGCAGTGAAGCGCTGGCAGCGTCCTACGAGCAGTACTTC.

J is TRBJ2-3 and V is TRBV21-1; TRBD2, the D gene given by the table, was not confirmed from the DNA. TRBV21-1 is noted as a pseudogene. The CDR3 has 15 amino acids. The CDR3 spells CASSIPGGSTDTQYF. CDR3 bases: TGTGCCAGCAGCATCCCGGGGGGGAGCACAGATACGCAGTATTTT.

J is TRBJ2-2 and V is TRBV5-1; the D gene is possibly TRBD2 (5 bases). Germline V gene sequence: CDR1 SGHRS, CDR2 YFSETQ. The CDR3 is made up of 15 amino acids. V gave up 6 bases and J gave up 2 bases, with 14 bases separating them. For the CDR3, the DNA is TGCGCCAGCAATCCTTCGGGGTCTAACACCGGGGAGCTGTTTTTT. Its protein product is CASNPSGSNTGELFF.

This clone was detected only once. The J gene is TRBJ1-2, the V gene TRBV9; 8 positions match TRBD1. V trimming: 4 bases; J trimming: 5 bases; junction bases outside the gene matches: 7. This CDR3 spans 14 amino acids. Germline CDR1 is SGDLS and CDR2 is YYNGEE. The CDR3 is CASSPGTGPYGYTF. CDR3 coding DNA: TGTGCCAGCAGCCCAGGGACAGGCCCGTATGGCTACACCTTC.

This chain connects TRBV15 to TRBJ1-4; TRBD1 is a possible D gene (5 bases). The CDR3 runs 15 residues. V shed 3 bases and J shed 7 bases, with 15 bases lying between them. The V gene's germline CDR1 is LNHNV and CDR2 YYDKDF (reference sequence). CDR3 nucleotide sequence: TGTGCCACCAGCAGGCCGGGACGCATGACTGAAAAACTGTTTTTT. It translates to CATSRPGRMTEKLFF.

The chain couples TRBV5-4 to TRBJ1-2; D not certain. V was shortened by 4 bases and J by 7 bases, with 17 bases between the two germline ends. The CDR3 covers 14 residues. Germline CDR1 is SGHNT and CDR2 is YYREEE (reference sequence). The CDR3 DNA reads TGTGCCAGCAGCATTCTGAACCAATTCGCTGGCTACACCTTC. It yields the protein CASSILNQFAGYTF.

The chain carries TRBV20-1 and TRBJ2-7, with D uncertain. The germline gives CDR1 DFQATT, CDR2 SNEGSKA (reference sequence). Trimming stripped 4 bases from V and 3 bases from J, with 4 bases between. The CDR3 length is 10 residues. CDR3 region: CSATNYEQYF. The DNA of the CDR3 is TGCAGTGCTACTAACTACGAGCAGTACTTC.

The gene calls are TRBV7-9 and TRBJ2-1; 8 nucleotides line up with TRBD2. The CDR3 is 14 amino acids. V lost 4 bases, J lost 6 bases, and 5 bases stayed unmatched. CDR1 and CDR2 (germline): SEHNR, FQNEAQ (reference sequence). CDR3 nucleotide sequence: TGTGCCAGCAGCTCGGGACTAGGATTCAATGAGCAGTTCTTC. Protein product: CASSSGLGFNEQFF. Based on the CDR3 plus reference TRBV7-9 and TRBJ2-1, the full variable domain is DTGVSQNPRHKITKRGQNVTFRCDPISEHNRLYWYRQTLGQGPEFLTYFQNEAQLEKSRLLSDRFSAERPKGSFSTLEIQRTEQGDSAMYLCASSSGLGFNEQFFGPGTRLTVL.

A few counts support this clone. The J gene is TRBJ2-1, the V gene TRBV7-2, with 7 positions matching TRBD2. Germline lookup yields CDR1 SGHTA and CDR2 FQGNSA. The CDR3 sequence is 15 residues long. With V trimmed by 7 bases and J by 0 bases, 6 bases remained unmatched. Here the CDR3 reads CASISVAGSYNEQFF. The CDR3, as DNA: TGTGCCAGCATCTCGGTAGCGGGCTCCTACAATGAGCAGTTCTTC.

V usage is TRBV19 and J usage is TRBJ2-1, with no clear D. Per the germline V gene, CDR1 is LNHDA and CDR2 is SQIVND (reference sequence). The CDR3 runs to 15 residues. Trimming pared 3 bases from V and 2 bases from J, leaving 11 bases between. DNA of the CDR3: TGTGCCAGTAGTATGTTAGGGTACACCTACAATGAGCAGTTCTTC. Translated: CASSMLGYTYNEQFF.

V is TRBV5-1 and J is TRBJ2-3; 7 nucleotides agree with TRBD2. The CDR3 totals 16 residues. V was pared by 0 bases and J by 3 bases, with 7 bases of the junction left unmatched. Germline CDR1 and CDR2: SGHRS and YFSETQ. CDR3 sequence: CASSLDTRGGTDTQYF. The CDR3 DNA is TGCGCCAGCAGCTTGGACACCCGCGGGGGTACAGATACGCAGTATTTT.

In this sample, this clone turned up once. The final CDR3 position lacks the conserved phenylalanine or tryptophan, pointing to a likely read error. The limits of the CDR3 on the DNA are not certain, so only TCRdb's listed CDR3 is given. The genes are TRBV5-4 and TRBJ2-3; the D call in the table, TRBD2, was not verified against the DNA. Both ends counted, the CDR3 spans 12 residues. Germline V gives CDR1 SGHNT, CDR2 YYREEE (reference sequence). The CDR3 loop is CASSDLHSTGTP.

The chain is built from TRBV29-1 and TRBJ2-7, with 7 bases aligning to TRBD1. The CDR3 is 13 residues long. V lost 4 bases, J lost 2 bases, and 5 bases stayed unmatched. The germline gives CDR1 SQVTM, CDR2 ANQGSEA. CDR3 region: CSVGTGEPYEQYF. The DNA for the CDR3 is TGCAGCGTTGGGACAGGCGAGCCCTACGAGCAGTACTTC.

In DNA form, the CDR3 reads TGCGCCAGCAGCGACCCTTTAGGCTCGCCCAGGGGGGAGCTGTTTTTT. Its protein is CASSDPLGSPRGELFF. The chain carries TRBV4-1 and TRBJ2-2; D call uncertain. CDR1 is MGHRA, CDR2 YSYEKL, per germline. Trimming took 5 bases from V and 8 from J, leaving 21 bases between them. The CDR3 length is 16 residues.

The chain joins TRBV5-1 to TRBJ2-5, with 8 positions matching TRBD2. The CDR3 is 15 amino acids. Germline V lookup: CDR1 SGHRS, CDR2 YFSETQ. The V segment lost 3 bases and the J segment 3 bases; nucleotides outside the gene matches: 7. The CDR3 here is CASSSYGGAEETQYF. The CDR3 nucleotides are TGCGCCAGCAGCTCTTACGGGGGGGCCGAAGAGACCCAGTACTTC.

V is TRBV19 and J is TRBJ2-1; no definite D call. CDR1 is LNHDA and CDR2 is SQIVND in the germline V gene (reference sequence). CDR3 length: 13 residues. The V end lost 3 bases, the J end lost 4 bases, and 7 bases lay between the germline ends. The CDR3 spells CASSIGRYNEQFF. Here the CDR3 DNA reads TGTGCCAGTAGTATCGGTCGGTACAATGAGCAGTTCTTC.

V gene TRBV2 combines with J gene TRBJ2-5; 7 bases match TRBD2. The CDR3 is 15 residues long. V gave up 2 bases and J gave up 4 bases; unmatched junction bases: 7. Germline V lookup: CDR1 SNHLY, CDR2 FYNNEI. CDR3 DNA sequence: TGTGCCAGCAGTGAATTTACGGGGGGAGGAGAGACCCAGTACTTC. Translation: CASSEFTGGGETQYF.